This T cell receptor (beta chain) stems from a study of blood T cell repertoires in COVID-19. The authors' processing: Amplification of reference gene primers provided the estimated nucleated cell counts. TCRdb's copy holds only in-frame clones and misses some; the assay was immunoSEQ multiplex PCR. V, J and clone size are those of that table, while D and trimming were read from the DNA. The table includes 330,000 or so clones, about 90% detected once. Assignment of participants to cohorts was predicated upon participant-reported clinical history. Only a few counts were recorded for this clone. The CDR3 is made up of 14 amino acids. CDR1 is SQVTM and CDR2 is ANQGSEA in the germline V gene. The V and J ends lost 3 bases and 4 bases respectively, with 15 bases between them.

The V gene is TRBV29-1, the J gene TRBJ1-2; D remains unclear. This sequence originates from a woman under 40 who had been exposed to COVID-19. The sequencing sample was made of PBMCs or T cells enriched from blood (not recorded which). This CDR3 reads CSVEEGGMGYGYTF. DNA for the CDR3: TGCAGCGTTGAGGAAGGAGGGATGGGCTATGGCTACACCTTC. Combining the CDR3 with reference TRBV29-1 and TRBJ1-2 gives the whole variable domain SAVISQKPSRDICQRGTSLTIQCQVDSQVTMMFWYRQQPGQSLTLIATANQGSEATYESGFVIDKFPISRPNLTFSTLTVSNMSPEDSSIYLCSVEEGGMGYGYTFGSGTRLTVV.